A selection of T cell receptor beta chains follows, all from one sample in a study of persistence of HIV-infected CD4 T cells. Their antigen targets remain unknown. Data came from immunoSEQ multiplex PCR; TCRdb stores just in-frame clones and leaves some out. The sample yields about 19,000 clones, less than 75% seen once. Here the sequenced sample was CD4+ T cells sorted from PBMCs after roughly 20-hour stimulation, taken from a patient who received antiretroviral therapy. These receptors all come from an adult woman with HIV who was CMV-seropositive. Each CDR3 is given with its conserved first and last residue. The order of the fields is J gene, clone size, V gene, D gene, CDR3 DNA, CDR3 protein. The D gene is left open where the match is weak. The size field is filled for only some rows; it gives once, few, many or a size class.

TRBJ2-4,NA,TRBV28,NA,TGTGCCAGCAGCCCCCTGGACAGCCTAGCCAAAAACATTCAGTACTTC,CASSPLDSLAKNIQYF
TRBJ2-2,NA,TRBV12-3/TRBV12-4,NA,TGTGCCAGCAGTAGGACGAACACCGGGGAGCTGTTTTTT,CASSRTNTGELFF
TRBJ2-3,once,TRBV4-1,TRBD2,TGCGCCAGCAGCCAAGAGCTCGGGGAGGGTAGGGATACGCAGTATTTT,CASSQELGEGRDTQYF
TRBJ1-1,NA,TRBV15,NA,TGTGCCACCAGCAGTGGGTGGTCCGGTACTGGCACTGAAGCTTTCTTT,CATSSGWSGTGTEAFF
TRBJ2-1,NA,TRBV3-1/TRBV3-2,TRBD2,TGTGCCAGCAGCCAAGCCAGCGGGGGGGGTTCTTCGTTCTTC,CASSQASGGGSSFF
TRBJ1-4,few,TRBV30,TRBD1,TGTGCCTGCCGGGACAGGGGGCCGGCTAATGAAAAACTGTTTTTT,CACRDRGPANEKLFF
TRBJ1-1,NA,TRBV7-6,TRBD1,TGTGCCAGCAGCCTCCGACAGGGAATGAACACTGAAGCTTTCTTT,CASSLRQGMNTEAFF
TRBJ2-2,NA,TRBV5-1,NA,TGCGCCAGCAGCTTCCTAGGGGGAGGTGACACCGGGGAGCTGTTTTTT,CASSFLGGGDTGELFF
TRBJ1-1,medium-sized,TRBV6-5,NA,TGTGCCAGCAGCAAGGGACACCGTAATGAAGCTTTCTTT,CASSKGHRNEAFF
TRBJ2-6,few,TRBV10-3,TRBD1,TGTGCCATCAGCCGGGACAGGGGGCTTGGGGCCAACGTCCTGACTTTC,CAISRDRGLGANVLTF
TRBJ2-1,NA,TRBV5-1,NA,TGCGCCAGCAGCTTGGGGCAGGCCAACAATGAGCAGTTCTTC,CASSLGQANNEQFF
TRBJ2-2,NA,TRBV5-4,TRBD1,TGTGCCAGCAGCTTGGACAGGGGAGCCGGGGAGCTGTTTTTT,CASSLDRGAGELFF
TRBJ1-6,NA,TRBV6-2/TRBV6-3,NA,TGTGCCAGCAGTTACGGGCAGAGAGATTCACCCCTCCACTTT,CASSYGQRDSPLHF
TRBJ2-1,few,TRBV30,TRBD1,TGTGCCTGGACCGGGACAGTTGGCGCCTACAATGAGCAGTTCTTC,CAWTGTVGAYNEQFF
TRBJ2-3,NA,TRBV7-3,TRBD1,TGTGCCAGCAGCTCAGGACAGGATAATACGCAGTATTTT,CASSSGQDNTQYF
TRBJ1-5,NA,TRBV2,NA,TGTGCCAGCCAAGCCGGGGGATCTAATCAGCCCCAGCATTTT,CASQAGGSNQPQHF
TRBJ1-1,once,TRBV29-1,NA,TGCAGCGCTGTCCCTTCAGGGGCGAGCACTGAAGCTTTCTTT,CSAVPSGASTEAFF
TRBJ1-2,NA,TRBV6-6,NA,TGTGCCAGCAGTTACTCGACAGGCAACTATGGCTACACCTTC,CASSYSTGNYGYTF
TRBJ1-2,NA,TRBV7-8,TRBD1,TGTGCCAGCAGCTCTACTGACAGGGGCTATGGCTACACCTTC,CASSSTDRGYGYTF
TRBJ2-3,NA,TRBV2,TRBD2,TGTGCCAGCAGTGCTCGGACTAGTGGGGGCACAGATACGCAGTATTTT,CASSARTSGGTDTQYF
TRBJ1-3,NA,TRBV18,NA,TGTGCCAGCTCAAGGACACGTCTCGACTCTGGAAACACCATATATTTT,CASSRTRLDSGNTIYF
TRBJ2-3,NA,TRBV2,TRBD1,TGTGCCAGCAGATGGGACAGGGATTCAGATACGCAGTATTTT,CASRWDRDSDTQYF
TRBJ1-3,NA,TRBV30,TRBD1,TGTGCCTGTCCACCGACAGGGGTAAACTCTGGAAACACCATATATTTT,CACPPTGVNSGNTIYF
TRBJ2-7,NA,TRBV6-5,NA,TGTGCCAGCAGTTCGAGACAGGTCGAGCAGTACTTC,CASSSRQVEQYF
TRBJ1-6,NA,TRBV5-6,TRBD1,TGTGCCAGCAGCTTCACAGGGGGATATTCACCCCTCCACTTT,CASSFTGGYSPLHF
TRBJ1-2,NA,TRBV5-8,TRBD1,TGTGCCAGCAGCTTGGGCGGGACAGATTCAAACTATGGCTACACCTTC,CASSLGGTDSNYGYTF
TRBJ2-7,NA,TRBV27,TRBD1,TGTGCCAGCAGTTGGACAGGCCTATCCTACGAGCAGTACTTC,CASSWTGLSYEQYF
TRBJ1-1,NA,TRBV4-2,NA,TGTGCCAGCAGCGAGGCCTTTCCCCCAAGGGCTTTCTTT,CASSEAFPPRAFF
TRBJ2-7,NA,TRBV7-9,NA,TGTGCCAGCAGCTTAGGTGGGTTATCCTACGAGCAGTACTTC,CASSLGGLSYEQYF
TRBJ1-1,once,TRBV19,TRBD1,TGTGCCAGTAGTCCCCTCAGGGGGCGTACCACTGAAGCTTTCTTT,CASSPLRGRTTEAFF
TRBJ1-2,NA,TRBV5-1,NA,TGCGCCAGCAGCTTAGGACAGCGGAGCTATGGCTACACCTTC,CASSLGQRSYGYTF
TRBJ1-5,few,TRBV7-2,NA,TGTGCCAGCAGCCCAGAGATCCTGGAGAGCAATCAGCCCCAGCATTTT,CASSPEILESNQPQHF
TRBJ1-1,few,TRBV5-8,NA,TGTGCCAGCAGCTTAAGTCGCAGGGGACGAAACACTGAAGCTTTCTTT,CASSLSRRGRNTEAFF
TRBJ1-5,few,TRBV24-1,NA,TGTGCCACCAGTGGGGGGGCGCTTGGTCAGCCCCAGCATTTT,CATSGGALGQPQHF
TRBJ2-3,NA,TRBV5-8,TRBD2,TGTGCCAGCAGCGTGCGGCGGGGGACGAACACAGATACGCAGTATTTT,CASSVRRGTNTDTQYF